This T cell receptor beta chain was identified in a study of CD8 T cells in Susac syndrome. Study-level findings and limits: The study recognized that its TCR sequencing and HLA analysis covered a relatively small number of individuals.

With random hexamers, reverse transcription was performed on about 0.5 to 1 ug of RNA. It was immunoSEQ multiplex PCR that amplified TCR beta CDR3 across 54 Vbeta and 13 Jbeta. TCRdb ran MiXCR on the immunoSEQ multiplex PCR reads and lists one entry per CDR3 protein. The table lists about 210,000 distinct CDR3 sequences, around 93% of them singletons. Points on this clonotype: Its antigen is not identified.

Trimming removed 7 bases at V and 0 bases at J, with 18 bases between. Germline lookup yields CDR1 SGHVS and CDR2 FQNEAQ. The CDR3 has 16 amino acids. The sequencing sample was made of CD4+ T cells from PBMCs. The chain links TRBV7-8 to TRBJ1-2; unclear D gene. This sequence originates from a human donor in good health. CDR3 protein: CASTLSPRKTNYGYTF. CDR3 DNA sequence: TGTGCCAGCACCCTTTCTCCCAGGAAAACTAACTATGGCTACACCTTC.